In this sample, the clone carrying this TCR beta chain turned up a few times. Authors' data handling: The authors estimated nucleated cell counts from reference gene primer amplification. This table comes from immunoSEQ multiplex PCR, and its TCRdb copy is limited to in-frame clones, with some not included. Clonal size and the V and J genes are those of that table, whereas D and trimming came from the DNA. Counted here are 250,000 to 300,000 clones, roughly 80% occurring once; the ten biggest clones make up about 4%. The trim removed 5 bases at V and 9 bases at J, leaving 8 bases unmatched. Germline V CDR1 and CDR2: LNHDA, SQIVND (reference sequence). The CDR3 is 15 amino acids. Participants were aged about 18 to 90 years, lived in roughly 25 US areas, and enrolled virtually. The data originate from a study of blood T cell repertoires in COVID-19. Study details: Sites in the United States, Italy and Spain provided acute and convalescent COVID-19 samples. The analysed material was cDNA or gDNA that came from T cells, B-cell-depleted T cells, or PBMCs.

Sequenced: PBMCs or T cells enriched from blood (not recorded which). This sequence originates from a man aged 25-40 years with acute COVID-19. This chain links TRBV19 with TRBJ1-6; 9 nucleotides agree with TRBD1. CDR3 sequence reads: CASSDQGQGSSPLHF. CDR3 DNA sequence: TGTGCCAGTAGTGACCAGGGACAGGGAAGTTCACCCCTCCACTTT.